The present entry profiles one T cell receptor beta chain with its context. Its target antigen remains unknown. Per-nucleotide qualities are absent, and no much larger clonotype sits a single base away. TCR beta CDR3 regions were amplified from RNA transcripts. For the first round of RT-PCR on the TCR CDR3, the HTBI primer set was used together with the Qiagen OneStep RT-PCR kit. Libraries were constructed in a second round of multiplex PCR, after which size selection and purification were carried out. Sequencing of the libraries was done on an Illumina HiSeq2000 using paired-end 100 bp reads. The authors' pipeline ran thus. Raw data were processed with SOAPnuke, discarding reads with adapters, uncalled bases, mean Phred below 15, or no exact constant-primer or identifier match. COPE v1.2.5 was used to merge the high-quality paired reads, and each unique nucleotide sequence was defined as a clonotype. MiTCR v1.1 was used to align clonotypes to the IMGT TRBV, TRBD and TRBJ reference segments. Analysis was restricted to V-J combinations with a frequency above 0.0001, which covered 99.2% of repertoires. A TCS score was defined as the ratio of F50 (clonal expansion) to E x V (chaos), with BLOSUM62-based TCRdist applied between CDR3 peptides within each V-J. Welch's t-statistics and random forest reduced some 510 V-J features to 10 to 15, which were used in a naive Bayes classifier (R e1071). The similarity between thyroid and blood repertoires was quantified using the Morisita-Horn index. The public reads were reanalyzed by TCRdb: fastp trimming at Q25, MiXCR alignment, in-frame beta chains only. Merged by CDR3 protein, the rows form single entries marked with the most common genes and DNA. Here the V and J calls rest on TCRdb's processing, not on the authors' analysis. In this sample the table shows 640,000 or so distinct CDR3 sequences, roughly 14% of which occur a single time. Of the sample, 3.5% to 4.5% is held by the ten largest clones.

Including cysteine and phenylalanine, the CDR3 has 15 amino acids. The read is trimmed to its CDR3 DNA, 45 bases read in frame from base 1. Unmatched junction bases come to 4, with V trimmed by 2 bases and J by 3 bases. CDR1 is given as SGHRS and CDR2 as YFSETQ, both from the germline V gene. Moderately to severely active disease, a Clinical Activity Score of at least 3, a NOSPECS grade of at least 4, and a duration under 3 months were present in ophthalmopathy patients. The study excluded patients with uncontrolled infections, other autoimmune diseases, pregnancy or lactation. Diagnoses were established on the basis of clinical symptoms, serum thyroxine and TRAb, thyroid ultrasound, and orbital computed tomography. Ficoll-Paque density gradient centrifugation was used to isolate PBMCs from 9.5 to 10 ml of fresh peripheral blood. Total RNA was extracted with Trizol reagent, and quality was checked on an Agilent 2100 Bioanalyzer.

The data were obtained in a study of T cells in Graves' hyperthyroidism and ophthalmopathy (dated by TCRdb to between 2018 and 2021). Background for the entire study: Peripheral blood was collected at initial diagnosis, before any treatment. TCR V-J signatures able to tell the groups apart were searched for in a discovery cohort of 100 patients, of whom over 40 had Graves' ophthalmopathy and under 65 had stable Graves' hyperthyroidism. An independent validation cohort of around 19 hyperthyroidism patients and roughly 16 patients who later progressed to ophthalmopathy tested prospective prediction of ophthalmopathy. The roughly 100 discovery patients were randomly divided into training and test sets at a 7:3 ratio. The study also compared thyroid tissue and blood T-cell repertoires from a handful of Graves' hyperthyroidism patients. Following sampling, methimazole starting at 30 mg daily was given to hyperthyroidism patients, and high-dose intravenous methylprednisolone was given to ophthalmopathy patients. The paper reports TCR Vbeta CDR3 sequencing of about 140 peripheral blood samples: 40 to 45 ophthalmopathy, some 80 hyperthyroidism and around 17 progressor patients.

Findings and caveats that apply to the study as a whole: In validation, the model predicted progression to ophthalmopathy a median of 6.5 months before onset, with approximately 68% sensitivity and more than 72% specificity. No statistical method was used to fix the sample size in advance, and group allocation was not hidden from the investigators. Most expanded thyroid clonotypes (frequency above 0.001) were also detected in blood, suggesting blood repertoires may reflect thyroid immune responses. Ophthalmopathy was separated from stable hyperthyroidism by a 13 V-J signature model, with around 88% sensitivity and approximately 81% specificity obtained in cross-validation and 80%/75% obtained in testing.

The clonotype comes from a middle-aged woman with Graves' ophthalmopathy. The sample was blood. This sequence uses TRBV5-1 and TRBJ2-7; 11 bases in between match TRBD2. The DNA reads as follows: TGCGCCAGCAGCTTCGGAGGACTAGCGGGCTACGAGCAGTACTTC. The encoded protein is CASSFGGLAGYEQYF.